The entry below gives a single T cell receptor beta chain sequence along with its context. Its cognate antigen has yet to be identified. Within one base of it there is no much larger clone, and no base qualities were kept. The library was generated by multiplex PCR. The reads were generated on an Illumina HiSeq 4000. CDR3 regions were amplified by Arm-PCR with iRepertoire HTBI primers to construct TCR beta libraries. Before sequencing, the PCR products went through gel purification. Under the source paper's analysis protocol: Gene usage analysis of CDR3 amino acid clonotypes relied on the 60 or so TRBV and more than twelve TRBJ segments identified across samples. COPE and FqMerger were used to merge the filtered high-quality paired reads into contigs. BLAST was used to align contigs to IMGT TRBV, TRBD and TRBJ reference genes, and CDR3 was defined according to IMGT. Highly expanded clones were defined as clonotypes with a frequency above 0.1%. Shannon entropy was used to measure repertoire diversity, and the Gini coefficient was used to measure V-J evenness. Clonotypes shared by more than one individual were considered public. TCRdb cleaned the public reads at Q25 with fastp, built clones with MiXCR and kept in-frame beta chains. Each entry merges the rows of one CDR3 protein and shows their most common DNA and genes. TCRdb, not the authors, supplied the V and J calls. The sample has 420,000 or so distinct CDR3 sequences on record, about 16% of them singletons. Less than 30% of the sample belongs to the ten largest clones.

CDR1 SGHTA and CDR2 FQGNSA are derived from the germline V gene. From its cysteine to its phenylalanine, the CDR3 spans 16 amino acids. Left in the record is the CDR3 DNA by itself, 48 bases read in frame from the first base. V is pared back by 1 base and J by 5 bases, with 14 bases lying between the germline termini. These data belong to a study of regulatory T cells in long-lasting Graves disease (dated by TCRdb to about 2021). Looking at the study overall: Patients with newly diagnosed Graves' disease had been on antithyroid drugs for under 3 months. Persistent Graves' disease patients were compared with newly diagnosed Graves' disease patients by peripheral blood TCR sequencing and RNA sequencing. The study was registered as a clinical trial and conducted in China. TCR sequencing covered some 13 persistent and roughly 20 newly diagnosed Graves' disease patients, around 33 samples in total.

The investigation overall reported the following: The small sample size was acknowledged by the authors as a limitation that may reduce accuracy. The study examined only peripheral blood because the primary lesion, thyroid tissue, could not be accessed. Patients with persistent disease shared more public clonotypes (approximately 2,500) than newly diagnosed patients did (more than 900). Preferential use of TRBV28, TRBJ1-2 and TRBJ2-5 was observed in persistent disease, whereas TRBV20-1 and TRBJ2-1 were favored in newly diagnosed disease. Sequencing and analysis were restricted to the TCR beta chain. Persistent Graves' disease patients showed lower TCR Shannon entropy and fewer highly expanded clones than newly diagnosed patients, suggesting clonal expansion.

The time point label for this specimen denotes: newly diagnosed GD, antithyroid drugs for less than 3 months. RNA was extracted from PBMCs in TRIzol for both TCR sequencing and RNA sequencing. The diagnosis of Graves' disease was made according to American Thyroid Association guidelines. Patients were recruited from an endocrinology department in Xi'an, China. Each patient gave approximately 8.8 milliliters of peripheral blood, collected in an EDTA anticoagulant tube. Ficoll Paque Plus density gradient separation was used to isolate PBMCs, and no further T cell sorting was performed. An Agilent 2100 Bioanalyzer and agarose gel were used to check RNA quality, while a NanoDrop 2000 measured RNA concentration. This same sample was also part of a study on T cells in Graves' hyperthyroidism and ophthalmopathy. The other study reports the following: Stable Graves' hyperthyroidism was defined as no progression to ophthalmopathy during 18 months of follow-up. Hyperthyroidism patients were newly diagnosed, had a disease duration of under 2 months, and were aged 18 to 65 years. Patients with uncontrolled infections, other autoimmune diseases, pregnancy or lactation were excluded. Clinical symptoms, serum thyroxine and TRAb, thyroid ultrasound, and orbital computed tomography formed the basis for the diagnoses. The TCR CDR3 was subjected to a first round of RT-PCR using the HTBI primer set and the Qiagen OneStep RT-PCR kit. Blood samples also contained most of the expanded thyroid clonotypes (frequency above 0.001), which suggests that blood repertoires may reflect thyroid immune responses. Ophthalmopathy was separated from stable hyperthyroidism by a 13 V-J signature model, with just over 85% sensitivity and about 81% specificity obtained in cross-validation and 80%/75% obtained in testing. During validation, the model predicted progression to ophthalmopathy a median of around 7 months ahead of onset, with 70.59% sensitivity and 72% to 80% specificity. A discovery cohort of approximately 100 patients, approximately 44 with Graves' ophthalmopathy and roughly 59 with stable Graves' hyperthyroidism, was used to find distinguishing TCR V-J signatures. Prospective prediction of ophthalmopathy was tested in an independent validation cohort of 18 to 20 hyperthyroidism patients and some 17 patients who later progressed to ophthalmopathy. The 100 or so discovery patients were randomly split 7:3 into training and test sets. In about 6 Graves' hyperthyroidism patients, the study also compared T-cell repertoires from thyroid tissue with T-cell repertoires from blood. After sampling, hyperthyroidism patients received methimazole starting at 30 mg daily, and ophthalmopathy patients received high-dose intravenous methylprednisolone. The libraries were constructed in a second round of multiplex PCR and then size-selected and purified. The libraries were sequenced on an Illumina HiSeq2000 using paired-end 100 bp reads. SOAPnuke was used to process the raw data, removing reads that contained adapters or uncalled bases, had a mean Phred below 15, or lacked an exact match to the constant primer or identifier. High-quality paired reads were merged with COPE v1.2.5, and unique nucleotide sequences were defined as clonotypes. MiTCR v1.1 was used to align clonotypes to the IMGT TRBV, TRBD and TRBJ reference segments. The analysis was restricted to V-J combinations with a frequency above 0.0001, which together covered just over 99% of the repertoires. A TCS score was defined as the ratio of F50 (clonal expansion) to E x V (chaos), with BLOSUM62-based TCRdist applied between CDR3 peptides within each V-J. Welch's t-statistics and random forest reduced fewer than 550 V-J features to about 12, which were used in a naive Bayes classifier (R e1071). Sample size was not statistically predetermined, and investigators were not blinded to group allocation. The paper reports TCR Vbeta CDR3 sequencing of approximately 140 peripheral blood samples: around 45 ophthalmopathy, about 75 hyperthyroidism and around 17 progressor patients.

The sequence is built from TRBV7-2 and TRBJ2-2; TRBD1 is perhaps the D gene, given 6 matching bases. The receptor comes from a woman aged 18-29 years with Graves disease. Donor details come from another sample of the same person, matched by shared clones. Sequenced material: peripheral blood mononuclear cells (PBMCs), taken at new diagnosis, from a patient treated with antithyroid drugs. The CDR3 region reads CASSLDRDRPTGELFF. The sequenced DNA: TGTGCCAGCAGCTTAGACAGGGATAGGCCAACCGGGGAGCTGTTTTTT.